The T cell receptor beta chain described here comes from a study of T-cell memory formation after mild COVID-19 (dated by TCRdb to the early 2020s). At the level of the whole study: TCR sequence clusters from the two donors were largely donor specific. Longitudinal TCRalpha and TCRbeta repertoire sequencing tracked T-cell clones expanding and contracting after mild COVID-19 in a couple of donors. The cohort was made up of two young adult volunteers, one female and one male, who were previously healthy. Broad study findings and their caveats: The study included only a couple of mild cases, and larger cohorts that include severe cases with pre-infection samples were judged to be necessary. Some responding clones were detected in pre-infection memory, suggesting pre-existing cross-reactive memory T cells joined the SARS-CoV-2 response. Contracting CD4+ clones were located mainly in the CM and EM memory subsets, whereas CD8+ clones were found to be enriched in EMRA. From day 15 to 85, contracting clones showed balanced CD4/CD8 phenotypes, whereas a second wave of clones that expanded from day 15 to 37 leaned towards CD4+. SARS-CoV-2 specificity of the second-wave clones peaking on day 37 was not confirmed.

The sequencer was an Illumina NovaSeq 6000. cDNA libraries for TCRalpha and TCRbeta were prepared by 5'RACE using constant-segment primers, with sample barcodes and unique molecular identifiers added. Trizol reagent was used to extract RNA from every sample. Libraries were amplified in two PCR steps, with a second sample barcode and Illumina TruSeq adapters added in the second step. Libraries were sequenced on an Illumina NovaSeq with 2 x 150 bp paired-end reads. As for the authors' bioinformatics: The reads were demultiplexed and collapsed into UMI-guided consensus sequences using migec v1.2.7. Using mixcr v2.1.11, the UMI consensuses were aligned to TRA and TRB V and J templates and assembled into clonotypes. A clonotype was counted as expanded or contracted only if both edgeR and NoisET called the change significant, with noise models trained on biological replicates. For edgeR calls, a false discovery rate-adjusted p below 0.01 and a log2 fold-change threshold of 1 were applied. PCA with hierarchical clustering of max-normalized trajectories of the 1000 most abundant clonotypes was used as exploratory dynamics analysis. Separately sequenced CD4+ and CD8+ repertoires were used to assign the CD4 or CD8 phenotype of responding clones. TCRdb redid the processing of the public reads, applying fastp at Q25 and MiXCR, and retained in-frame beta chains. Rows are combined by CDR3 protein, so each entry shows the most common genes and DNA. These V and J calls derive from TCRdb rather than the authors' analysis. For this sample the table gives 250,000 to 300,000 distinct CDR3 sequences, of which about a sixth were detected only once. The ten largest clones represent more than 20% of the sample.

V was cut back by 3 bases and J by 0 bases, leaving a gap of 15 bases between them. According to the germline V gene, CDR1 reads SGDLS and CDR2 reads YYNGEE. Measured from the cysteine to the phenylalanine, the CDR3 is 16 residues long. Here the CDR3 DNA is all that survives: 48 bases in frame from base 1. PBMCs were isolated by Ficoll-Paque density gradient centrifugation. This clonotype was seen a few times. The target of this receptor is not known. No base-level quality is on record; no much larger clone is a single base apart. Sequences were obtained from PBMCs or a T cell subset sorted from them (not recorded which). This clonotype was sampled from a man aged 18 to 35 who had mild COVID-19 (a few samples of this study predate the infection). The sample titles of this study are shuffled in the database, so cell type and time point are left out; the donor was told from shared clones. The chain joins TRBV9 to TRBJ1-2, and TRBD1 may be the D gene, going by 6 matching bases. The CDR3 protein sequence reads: CASSGGPGDTNYGYTF. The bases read TGTGCCAGCAGCGGGGGGCCAGGGGACACTAACTATGGCTACACCTTC.